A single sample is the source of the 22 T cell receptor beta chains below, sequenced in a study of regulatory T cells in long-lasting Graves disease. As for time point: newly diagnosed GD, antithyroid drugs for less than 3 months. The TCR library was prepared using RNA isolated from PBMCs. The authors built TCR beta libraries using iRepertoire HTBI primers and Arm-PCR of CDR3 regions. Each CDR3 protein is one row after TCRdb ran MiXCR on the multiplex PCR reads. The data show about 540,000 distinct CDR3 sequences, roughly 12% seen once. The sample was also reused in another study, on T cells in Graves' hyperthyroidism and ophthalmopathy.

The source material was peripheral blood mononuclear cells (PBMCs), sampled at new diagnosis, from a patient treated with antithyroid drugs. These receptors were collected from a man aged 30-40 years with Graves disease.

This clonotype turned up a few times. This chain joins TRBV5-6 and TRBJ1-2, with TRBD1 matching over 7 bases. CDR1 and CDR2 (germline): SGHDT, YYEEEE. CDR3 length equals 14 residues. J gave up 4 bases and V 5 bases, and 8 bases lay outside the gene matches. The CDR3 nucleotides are TGTGCCAGCAGACGACGACAGGGCGGCTATGGCTACACCTTC. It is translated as CASRRRQGGYGYTF.

CDR3 amino acids: CASSQNAGGDEKLFF. The CDR3 coding sequence is TGTGCCAGCTCACAAAACGCGGGGGGCGATGAAAAACTGTTTTTT. The chain recombines TRBV2 with TRBJ1-4, with D perhaps matching TRBD1 (6 bases). The germline V and J ends were trimmed by 8 bases and 6 bases, with 19 bases remaining between them. Germline loops: CDR1 SNHLY, CDR2 FYNNEI. This CDR3 comprises 15 residues. The full variable domain, rest sourced from reference TRBV2 and TRBJ1-4, is EPEVTQTPSHQVTQMGQEVILRCVPISNHLYFYWYRQILGQKVEFLVSFYNNEISEKSEIFDDQFSVERPDGSNFTLKIRSTKLEDSAMYFCASSQNAGGDEKLFFGSGTQLSVL.

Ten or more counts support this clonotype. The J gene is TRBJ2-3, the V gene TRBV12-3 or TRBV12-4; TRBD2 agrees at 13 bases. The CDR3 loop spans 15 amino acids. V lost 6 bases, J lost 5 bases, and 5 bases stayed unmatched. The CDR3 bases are TGTGCCAGCAGCGGACTAGCGGGAGCGAGAGATACGCAGTATTTT. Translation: CASSGLAGARDTQYF.

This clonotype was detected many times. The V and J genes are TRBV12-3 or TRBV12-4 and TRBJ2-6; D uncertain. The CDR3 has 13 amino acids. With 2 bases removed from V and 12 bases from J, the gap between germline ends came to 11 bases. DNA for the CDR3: TGTGCCAGCAGTTTACGGCGGCCAAGCGTCCTGACTTTC. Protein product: CASSLRRPSVLTF.

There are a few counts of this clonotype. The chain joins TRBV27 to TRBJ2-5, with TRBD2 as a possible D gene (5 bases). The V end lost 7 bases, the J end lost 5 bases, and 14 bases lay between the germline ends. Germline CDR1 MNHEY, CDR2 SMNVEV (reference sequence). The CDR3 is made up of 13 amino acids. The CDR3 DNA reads TGTGCCAGCAAGGTCGGGTCGGGGGAGACCCAGTACTTC. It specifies CASKVGSGETQYF.

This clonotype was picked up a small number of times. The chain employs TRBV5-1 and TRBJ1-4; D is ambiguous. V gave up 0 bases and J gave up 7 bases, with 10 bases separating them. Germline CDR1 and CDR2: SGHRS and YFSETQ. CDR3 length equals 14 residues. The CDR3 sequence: CASSLVGYGEKLFF. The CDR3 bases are TGCGCCAGCAGCTTGGTAGGGTATGGTGAAAAACTGTTTTTT.

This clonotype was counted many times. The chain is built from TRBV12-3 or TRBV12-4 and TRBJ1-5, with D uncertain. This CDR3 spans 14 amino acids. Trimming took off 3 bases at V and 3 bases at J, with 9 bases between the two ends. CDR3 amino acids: CASSFRAVNQPQHF. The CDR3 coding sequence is TGTGCCAGCAGTTTCAGAGCGGTCAATCAGCCCCAGCATTTT.

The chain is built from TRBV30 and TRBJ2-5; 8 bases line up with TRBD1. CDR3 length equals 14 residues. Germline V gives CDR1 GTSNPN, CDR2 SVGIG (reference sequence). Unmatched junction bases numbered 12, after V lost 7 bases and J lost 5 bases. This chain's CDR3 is CAYSQTGGSETQYF. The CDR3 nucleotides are TGTGCCTATTCACAAACAGGGGGTTCGGAGACCCAGTACTTC. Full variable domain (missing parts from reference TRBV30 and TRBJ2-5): SQTIHQWPATLVQPVGSPLSLECTVEGTSNPNLYWYRQAAGRGLQLLFYSVGIGQISSEVPQNLSASRPQDRQFILSSKKLLLSDSGFYLCAYSQTGGSETQYFGPGTRLLVL.

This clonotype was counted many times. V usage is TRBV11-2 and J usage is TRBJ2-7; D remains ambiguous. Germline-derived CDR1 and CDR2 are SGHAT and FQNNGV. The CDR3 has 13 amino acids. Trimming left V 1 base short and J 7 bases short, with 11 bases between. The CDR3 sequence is CASSLGTGGEQYF. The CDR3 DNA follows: TGTGCCAGCAGCTTAGGTACGGGTGGAGAGCAGTACTTC.

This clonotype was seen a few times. CDR3 DNA: TGTGCCAGCAGCCCGGGAAGTCCCAGCTCCTACGAGCAGTACTTC. Protein: CASSPGSPSSYEQYF. This chain connects TRBV12-3 or TRBV12-4 to TRBJ2-7; perhaps TRBD2 as D (5 bases). Trimming removed 6 bases at V and 0 bases at J, with 15 bases between. The CDR3 contains 15 residues.

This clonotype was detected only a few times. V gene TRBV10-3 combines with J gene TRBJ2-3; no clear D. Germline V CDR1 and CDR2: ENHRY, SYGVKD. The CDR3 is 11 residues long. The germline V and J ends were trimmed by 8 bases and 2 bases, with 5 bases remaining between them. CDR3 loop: CAILSTDTQYF. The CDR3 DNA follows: TGTGCCATCTTGTCCACAGATACGCAGTATTTT.

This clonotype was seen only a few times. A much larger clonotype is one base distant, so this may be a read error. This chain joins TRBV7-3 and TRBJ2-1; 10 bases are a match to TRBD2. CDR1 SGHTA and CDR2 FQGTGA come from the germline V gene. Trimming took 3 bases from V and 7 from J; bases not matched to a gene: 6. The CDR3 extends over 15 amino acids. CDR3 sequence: CASSFTSGTVNEQFF. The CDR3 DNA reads TGTGCCAGCAGCTTTACTAGCGGGACCGTAAATGAGCAGTTCTTC.

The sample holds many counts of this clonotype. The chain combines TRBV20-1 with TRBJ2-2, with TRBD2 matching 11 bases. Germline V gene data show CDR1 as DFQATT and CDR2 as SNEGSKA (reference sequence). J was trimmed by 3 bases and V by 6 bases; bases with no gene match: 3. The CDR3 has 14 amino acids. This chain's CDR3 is CSAKLAGDTGELFF. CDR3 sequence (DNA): TGCAGTGCGAAACTAGCGGGGGACACCGGGGAGCTGTTTTTT.

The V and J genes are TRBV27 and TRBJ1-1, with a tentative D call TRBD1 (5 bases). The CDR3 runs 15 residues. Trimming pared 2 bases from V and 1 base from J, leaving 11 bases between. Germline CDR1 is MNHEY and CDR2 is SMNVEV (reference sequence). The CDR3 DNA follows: TGTGCCAGCAGTTTACGGGGACCCCCGAACACTGAAGCTTTCTTT. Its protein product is CASSLRGPPNTEAFF.

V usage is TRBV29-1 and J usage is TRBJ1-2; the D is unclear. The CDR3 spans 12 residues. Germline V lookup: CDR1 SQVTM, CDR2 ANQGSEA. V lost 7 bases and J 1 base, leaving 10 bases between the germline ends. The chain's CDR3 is CSARDLNYGYTF. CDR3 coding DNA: TGCAGCGCTCGAGATCTTAACTATGGCTACACCTTC.

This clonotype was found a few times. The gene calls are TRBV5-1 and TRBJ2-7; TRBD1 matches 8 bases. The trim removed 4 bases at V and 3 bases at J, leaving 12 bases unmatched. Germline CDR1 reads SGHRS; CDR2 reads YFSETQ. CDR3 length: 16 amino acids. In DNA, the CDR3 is TGCGCCAGCAGCCTGACGACAGGGGTTCTGAACTACGAGCAGTACTTC. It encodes CASSLTTGVLNYEQYF.

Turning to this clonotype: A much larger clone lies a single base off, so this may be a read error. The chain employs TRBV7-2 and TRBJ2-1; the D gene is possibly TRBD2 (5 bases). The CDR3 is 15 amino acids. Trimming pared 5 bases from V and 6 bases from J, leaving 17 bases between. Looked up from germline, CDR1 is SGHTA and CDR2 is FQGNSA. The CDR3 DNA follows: TGTGCCAGCAGCGCGGGCACCAAGGGTCGCAATGAGCAGTTCTTC. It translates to CASSAGTKGRNEQFF.

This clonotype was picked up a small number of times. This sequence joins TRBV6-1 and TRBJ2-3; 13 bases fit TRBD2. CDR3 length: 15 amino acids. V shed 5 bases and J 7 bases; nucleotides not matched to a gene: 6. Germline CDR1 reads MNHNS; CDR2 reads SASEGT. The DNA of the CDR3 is TGTGCCAGCAGTACCACTAGCGGGAGGGCAAATACGCAGTATTTT. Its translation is CASSTTSGRANTQYF.

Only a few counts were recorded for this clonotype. In nucleotides, the CDR3 is TGTGCCAGCAGCCAAGAGACTAGCGGGAGCTTCCAAGAGACCCAGTACTTC. The encoded protein is CASSQETSGSFQETQYF. The V gene is TRBV3-1, the J gene TRBJ2-5, with TRBD2 matching over 12 bases. CDR3 length: 17 amino acids. The germline CDR1 and CDR2 sequences are LGHDT and YNNKEL (reference sequence). V was pared by 0 bases and J by 1 base, with 3 bases of the junction left unmatched.

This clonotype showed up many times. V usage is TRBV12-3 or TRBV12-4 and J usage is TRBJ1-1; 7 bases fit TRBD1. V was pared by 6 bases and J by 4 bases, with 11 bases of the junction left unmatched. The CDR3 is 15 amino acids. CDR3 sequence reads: CASRYLSQGSTEAFF. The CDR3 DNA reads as TGTGCCAGCAGGTACCTCTCACAGGGGTCCACTGAAGCTTTCTTT.

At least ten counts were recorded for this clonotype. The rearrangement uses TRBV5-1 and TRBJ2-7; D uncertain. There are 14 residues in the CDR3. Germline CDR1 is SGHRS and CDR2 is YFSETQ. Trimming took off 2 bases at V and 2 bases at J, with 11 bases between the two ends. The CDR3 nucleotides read TGCGCCAGCAGCTTCCAGGACCGCGCCTACGAGCAGTACTTC. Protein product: CASSFQDRAYEQYF.

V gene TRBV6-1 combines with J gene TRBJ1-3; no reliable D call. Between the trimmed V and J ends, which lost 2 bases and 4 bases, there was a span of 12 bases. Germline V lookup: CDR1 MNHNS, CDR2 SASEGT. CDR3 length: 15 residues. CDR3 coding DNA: TGTGCCAGCAGTGAACCGGGTGGGTCGGGAAACACCATATATTTT. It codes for CASSEPGGSGNTIYF.